These T cell receptor beta chains were read from a single sample in a study of neurological immune-mediated disorders. TCRdb called the 5' RACE reads again in MiXCR, with one record for every CDR3 protein. The repertoire holds about 82,000 distinct CDR3 sequences, with just over 2.5% as singletons. Material for sequencing was PBMCs. Receptors were obtained from a woman between 25 and 40 years old with multiple sclerosis. CDR3s include the opening cysteine and the closing phenylalanine or tryptophan. Each record gives: V gene, CDR3 protein.

>TRBV20-1
CSARGRGGTDTQYF
>TRBV9
CASSLAGGRHGKETQYF
>TRBV27
CASSLSVASGRDYNEQFF
>TRBV7-2
CASRRRTGGYNEQFF
>TRBV4-3
CASSHSKSAGQWGEAFF
>TRBV10-3
CAIRRGDSPLHF
>TRBV6-6
CASSLGAGVGDTQYF
>TRBV3-1
CASSQNWNEAFF
>TRBV25-1
CASSERWGGGGSSYNEQFF
>TRBV11-1
CASSSRTSGGSEQYF
>TRBV11-3
CASSPRVRAAEAFF
>TRBV7-3
CASSIQGDTEAFF
>TRBV12-3/TRBV12-4
CASNVGYSGTEAFF
>TRBV20-1
CSARRDSLEETQYF
>TRBV7-2
CASSEGGAIRLHF
>TRBV5-1
CASSGVPGQENTDTQYF
>TRBV25-1
CASTGNSYEQYF
>TRBV12-3/TRBV12-4
CASSYRVGTGELFF
>TRBV20-1
CSARPSGLDYEQYF
>TRBV12-3/TRBV12-4
CASSSELGGTNGYNEQFF
>TRBV5-6
CASRERGSGNTGELFF
>TRBV5-6
CASSLYLAGVEQYF
>TRBV10-2
CASTTSSMDTQYF
>TRBV7-6
CASSQIPGGEETQYF
>TRBV28
CASSLSELEAFF
>TRBV10-3
CAISSTAYNEQFF
>TRBV7-2
CASSLGLVYNEQFF
>TRBV5-1
CASRPGTSGRNEQFF
>TRBV9
CASSVGGNNQPQHF
>TRBV12-3/TRBV12-4
CASSLPLETDTQYF
>TRBV5-1
CASSLVTTETQYF
>TRBV6-5
CASSYSGTENEKLFF